The 8 T cell receptor beta chains listed next were all sequenced from one sample in a study of T cell responses to AZD1222 COVID-19 vaccine. Profiled with immunoSEQ multiplex PCR; TCRdb holds only in-frame clones, not every one. The sample holds about 130,000 clones, 75% to 95% seen once. Sequenced here: peripheral blood, sampled on day 0 of AZD1222 vaccination. The receptors shown here come from an adult in good health.

The gene calls are TRBV6-5 and TRBJ2-5; TRBD2 aligns across 12 bases. This CDR3 has 15 amino acids. Germline lookup yields CDR1 MNHEY and CDR2 SVGAGI. V dropped 2 bases and J dropped 5; count of bases not matched to a gene: 3. The CDR3 DNA is TGTGCCAGCAGTTACAGCCTAGCGGGAGGGGAGACCCAGTACTTC. As protein: CASSYSLAGGETQYF.

The J gene is TRBJ2-2, the V gene TRBV5-1; possible D gene TRBD2, 5 bases. V was shortened by 0 bases and J by 0 bases, with 6 bases between the two germline ends. CDR1 and CDR2 (germline): SGHRS, YFSETQ. The CDR3 has 15 amino acids. CDR3 in DNA: TGCGCCAGCAGCTTGGGTAGCGCGAACACCGGGGAGCTGTTTTTT. It translates to CASSLGSANTGELFF.

The V and J genes are TRBV19 and TRBJ2-1; 8 bases fit TRBD2. This CDR3 is built from 12 residues. Germline trimming cut 6 bases from V and 9 bases from J; bases unmatched to any gene: 4. Germline V CDR1 and CDR2: LNHDA, SQIVND (reference sequence). CDR3 region: CASSGRASEQFF. The DNA for the CDR3 is TGTGCCAGTAGCGGGAGGGCCTCTGAGCAGTTCTTC.

This chain connects TRBV2 to TRBJ1-6; D not resolved. This CDR3 is built from 15 residues. Trimming cost V 3 bases and J 6 bases, with 12 bases left between them. The germline V gene has CDR1 SNHLY and CDR2 FYNNEI. DNA for the CDR3: TGTGCCAGCAGTGAGAGGGCCTGGGGTAATTCACCCCTCCACTTT. Amino acids: CASSERAWGNSPLHF.

The chain carries TRBV14 and TRBJ2-5; D possibly corresponds to TRBD1 (6 bases). The CDR3 covers 16 residues. CDR1 is SGHDN, CDR2 FVKESK, per germline. The V gene lost 4 bases and the J gene lost 2 bases, with 17 bases spanning the gap. The CDR3 region has the DNA TGTGCCAGCAGCCGGAAACAGGGTAGACTGCAAGAGACCCAGTACTTC. Its translation is CASSRKQGRLQETQYF. Drawing the rest from reference TRBV14 and TRBJ2-5, the complete variable domain is EAGVTQFPSHSVIEKGQTVTLRCDPISGHDNLYWYRRVMGKEIKFLLHFVKESKQDESGMPNNRFLAERTGGTYSTLKVQPAELEDSGVYFCASSRKQGRLQETQYFGPGTRLLVL.

The rearrangement joins TRBV6-1 to TRBJ2-7; D uncertain. CDR3 length: 13 residues. The germline CDR1 and CDR2 sequences are MNHNS and SASEGT. V gave up 3 bases and J gave up 2 bases, with 8 bases separating them. The CDR3 sequence is CASSDNTAYEQYF. The CDR3 DNA reads TGTGCCAGCAGTGACAATACAGCCTACGAGCAGTACTTC.

The rearrangement links TRBV19 to TRBJ2-7; 10 bases align to TRBD2. Trimming cost V 1 base and J 2 bases; bases outside gene matches: 2. The CDR3 loop spans 15 amino acids. Looked up from germline, CDR1 is LNHDA and CDR2 is SQIVND (reference sequence). The CDR3 sequence: CASSIGTSGTYEQYF. The CDR3 nucleotides are TGTGCCAGTAGTATAGGGACTAGCGGAACCTACGAGCAGTACTTC.

The chain links TRBV30 to TRBJ1-4; no firm D call. Germline lookup yields CDR1 GTSNPN and CDR2 SVGIG (reference sequence). Trimming pared 2 bases from V and 8 bases from J, leaving 9 bases between. The CDR3 is 12 amino acids. This chain's CDR3 is CAWSPFPEKLFF. CDR3 sequence (DNA): TGTGCCTGGAGTCCCTTCCCGGAAAAACTGTTTTTT.